Presented here are 13 T cell receptor beta chains from one specimen sequenced in a study of breast tumors, draining lymph nodes, adjacent tissues. TCRdb redid the calling of the multiplex PCR reads with MiXCR, one entry per CDR3 protein. This table has 130,000 or so distinct CDR3 sequences, about 30% appearing once. Axillary draining lymph nodes of breast cancer patients supplied the node samples. Sample: axillary lymph node tissue. The source is a female donor with breast cancer. Some clones in this sample may be carry-over from other donors' samples.

This clonotype was detected ten times or more. This rearrangement joins TRBV2 to TRBJ2-7; tentative D call: TRBD1 (6 bases). Trimming pared 8 bases from V and 6 bases from J, leaving 11 bases between. The CDR3 runs 11 residues. Germline V gene lookup returns CDR1 SNHLY and CDR2 FYNNEI. In nucleotides, the CDR3 is TGTGCCAGCGGGGCAGGGGTCGAGCAGTACGTC. Amino acids: CASGAGVEQYV.

This clonotype was counted ten times or more. This chain connects TRBV3-1 to TRBJ1-4, with 9 bases aligning to TRBD1. The V and J ends lost 1 base and 10 bases, in that order; junction bases with no gene match: 7. Looked up from germline, CDR1 is LGHDT and CDR2 is YNNKEL (reference sequence). The CDR3 runs to 15 residues. The CDR3 DNA reads as TGTGCCAGCAGCCAAGGGGGGACAGGGTTTGGAAAACTGTTTTTT. It yields the protein CASSQGGTGFGKLFF.

This sequence joins TRBV5-1 and TRBJ2-1; D is possibly TRBD1 (6 bases). The CDR3 has 13 residues. The germline CDR1 and CDR2 sequences are SGHRS and YFSETQ. Trimming stripped 5 bases from V and 4 bases from J, with 10 bases between. CDR3 coding DNA: TGCGCCAGCAGGGAACAGGGTTACAATGAGCAGTTCTTC. Translated: CASREQGYNEQFF. The whole variable domain, remainder taken from reference TRBV5-1 and TRBJ2-1, is KAGVTQTPRYLIKTRGQQVTLSCSPISGHRSVSWYQQTPGQGLQFLFEYFSETQRNKGNFPGRFSGRQFSNSRSEMNVSTLELGDSALYLCASREQGYNEQFFGPGTRLTVL.

Comment on this clonotype: Likely a read error: the CDR3 ends without its conserved phenylalanine or tryptophan. The rearrangement links TRBV7-9 to TRBJ2-7; 9 nucleotides agree with TRBD1. CDR3 length equals 14 residues. Germline CDR1 is SEHNR and CDR2 is FQNEAQ (reference sequence). V was pared by 5 bases and J by 7 bases, with 9 bases of the junction left unmatched. The CDR3 sequence is CASSQGQGRLEQYA. For the CDR3, the DNA is TGTGCCAGCAGCCAGGGACAGGGTAGGCTTGAGCAGTACGCC.

This clonotype is a singleton in its sample. This chain connects TRBV29-1 to TRBJ2-1; D is perhaps TRBD1 or TRBD2 (6 bases each). With 3 bases removed from V and 3 bases from J, the gap between germline ends came to 12 bases. This CDR3 is 14 amino acids long. Germline loops: CDR1 SQVTM, CDR2 ANQGSEA. CDR3 region: CSVDSGANYNEQFF. The CDR3 DNA reads TGCAGCGTTGATTCGGGGGCCAACTACAATGAGCAGTTCTTC.

This sequence joins TRBV4-3 and TRBJ2-5; 16 nucleotides match TRBD2. J gave up 7 bases and V 0 bases, and 8 bases lay outside the gene matches. CDR1 and CDR2 (germline): LGHNA, YSLEER. This CDR3 spans 18 amino acids. As DNA, the CDR3 is TGCGCCAGCAGCCAAGATCTTACGGGACTAGCGGGGGGGAGGACCCAGTACTTC. Protein sequence: CASSQDLTGLAGGRTQYF.

This clonotype was observed at least ten times. The chain couples TRBV20-1 to TRBJ1-5; D ambiguous. The length of the CDR3 is 12 residues. Trimming left V 3 bases short and J 6 bases short, with 9 bases between. Germline lookup yields CDR1 DFQATT and CDR2 SNEGSKA (reference sequence). CDR3 DNA: TGCAGTGCTAGTATGGGAGCTCAGCCCCAGCATTTT. Protein product: CSASMGAQPQHF.

With regard to this clonotype: At one end the junction does not follow the germline gene, possibly because of a read error. This chain uses TRBV5-8 with TRBJ2-2, with a weak D call TRBD2 (5 bases). Per the germline V gene, CDR1 is SGHTS and CDR2 is YDEGEE. This CDR3 is built from 15 residues. Here the CDR3 reads CASSYWTSSTGELCF. The CDR3 DNA reads as TGTGCCAGCAGCTACTGGACGAGTAGCACCGGGGAGCTGTGTTTT. The full variable domain, completed using reference TRBV5-8 and TRBJ2-2, is EAGVTQSPTHLIKTRGQQATLRCSPISGHTSVYWYQQALGLGLQFLLWYDEGEERNRGNFPPRFSGRQFPNYSSELNVNALELEDSALYLCASSYWTSSTGELCFGEGSRLTVL.

This clonotype was found many times. This may be a read error, as it is one base from a much larger clone. This rearrangement joins TRBV2 to TRBJ2-3, with D tentatively TRBD1 (5 bases). Germline CDR1 SNHLY, CDR2 FYNNEI. The CDR3 length is 14 residues. The CDR3: CASKRTSGTDTRYF. The CDR3 DNA sequence: TGTGCCAGCAAAAGGACATCTGGCACAGATACGCGGTATTTT.

This clonotype appeared a few times. This chain connects TRBV5-1 to TRBJ2-3, with a weak D call TRBD1 (6 bases). The CDR3 loop spans 15 amino acids. With 4 bases removed from V and 11 bases from J, the gap between germline ends came to 23 bases. CDR1 is SGHRS, CDR2 YFSETQ, per germline. Here the CDR3 reads CASSQDRTAYNEQYF. CDR3 in DNA: TGCGCCAGCAGCCAAGATAGGACAGCCTACAATGAGCAGTATTTT.

The sample holds many counts of this clonotype. The chain joins TRBV7-2 to TRBJ2-1; possibly TRBD1 for D (5 bases). With 7 bases removed from V and 2 bases from J, the gap between germline ends came to 12 bases. CDR3 size: 14 residues. Germline CDR1 reads SGHTA; CDR2 reads FQGNSA. For the CDR3, the DNA is TGTGCCAGCACACCAGGGTATACCTACAATGAGCAGTTCTTC. It translates to CASTPGYTYNEQFF.

In this sample, this clonotype turned up a few times. The final CDR3 position lacks the conserved phenylalanine or tryptophan, pointing to a likely read error. The chain joins TRBV11-2 to TRBJ1-5, with D possibly being TRBD1 (5 bases). Germline assignment: CDR1 SGHAT and CDR2 FQNNGV. V was pared by 4 bases and J by 0 bases, with 13 bases between. This CDR3 has 16 residues. CDR3 DNA sequence: TGTGCCAGCAGCTACTGGACAATGTATAGCAATCAGCCCCAGCATTCT. The encoded protein is CASSYWTMYSNQPQHS.

Remarks on this clonotype: A much larger clone lies a single base off, so this may be a read error. The CDR3 loop is CTSSMGQGPYNEQFF. The CDR3 DNA is TGTACCAGCAGCATGGGACAGGGGCCATACAATGAGCAGTTCTTC. The V and J genes are TRBV11-3 and TRBJ2-1; 10 nucleotides line up with TRBD1. The CDR3 runs 15 residues. CDR1 is SGHNT and CDR2 is YENEEA in the germline V gene.